This T cell receptor (beta chain) is from a study of T-cell reconstitution after alpha-beta-depleted transplantation in children. Germline CDR1 SNHLY, CDR2 FYNNEI. This CDR3 has 16 residues. V shed 5 bases and J 2 bases; nucleotides not matched to a gene: 3. Whole-study findings and limits: T-cell counts and diversity at one year post-transplant came mainly from newly produced T cells. Roughly two months post-transplant, alpha-beta T cells reportedly originated from several hundred graft clones that had expanded. The high TCRbeta diversity at day 60 in some patients came from surviving recipient T cells and thymic progenitors.

On this clonotype itself: The antigen remains unidentified.

A library of TCRbeta sequences, prepared with unique molecular identifiers, was generated. In TCRdb, the PCR reads were re-called with MiXCR into one record per CDR3 protein. The table shows 70,000 to 95,000 distinct CDR3 sequences, with roughly a sixth occurring only once. The chain uses TRBV2 and TRBJ2-2; 12 positions agree with TRBD2. This receptor was identified in a male patient under 10 years old who had a stem cell transplant for acute lymphoblastic leukemia, so the T cells may come from the graft donor. The sample here was PBMCs, mostly from graft donor cells, taken 180 days after TCRalphabeta/CD19-depleted stem cell transplant. The CDR3, as DNA: TGTGCCAGCAGTCTAGCGGGAGGGTTTAACACCGGGGAGCTGTTTTTT. It yields the protein CASSLAGGFNTGELFF.